This T cell receptor beta chain was sequenced in a study of T cells after yellow fever vaccination. TCRdb re-called the 5' RACE reads with MiXCR, one entry per CDR3 protein. Of a few hundred thousand distinct CDR3 sequences in the sample, around a sixth were seen once. Germline values: CDR1 MGHRA, CDR2 YSYEKL. CDR3 length: 16 residues. The ends lost 4 bases at V and 0 bases at J; junction bases unmatched: 8. V gene TRBV4-1 combines with J gene TRBJ2-7, with TRBD1 matching 8 bases. The specimen comprised PBMCs, sampled 5 to 6 days after the first yellow fever vaccination. This TCR was recovered from a young man who received the YFV17D yellow fever vaccine. As DNA, the CDR3 is TGCGCCAGCAGCCCCTCCTACAGGGGGTACTCCTACGAGCAGTACTTC. Translated, it gives CASSPSYRGYSYEQYF.